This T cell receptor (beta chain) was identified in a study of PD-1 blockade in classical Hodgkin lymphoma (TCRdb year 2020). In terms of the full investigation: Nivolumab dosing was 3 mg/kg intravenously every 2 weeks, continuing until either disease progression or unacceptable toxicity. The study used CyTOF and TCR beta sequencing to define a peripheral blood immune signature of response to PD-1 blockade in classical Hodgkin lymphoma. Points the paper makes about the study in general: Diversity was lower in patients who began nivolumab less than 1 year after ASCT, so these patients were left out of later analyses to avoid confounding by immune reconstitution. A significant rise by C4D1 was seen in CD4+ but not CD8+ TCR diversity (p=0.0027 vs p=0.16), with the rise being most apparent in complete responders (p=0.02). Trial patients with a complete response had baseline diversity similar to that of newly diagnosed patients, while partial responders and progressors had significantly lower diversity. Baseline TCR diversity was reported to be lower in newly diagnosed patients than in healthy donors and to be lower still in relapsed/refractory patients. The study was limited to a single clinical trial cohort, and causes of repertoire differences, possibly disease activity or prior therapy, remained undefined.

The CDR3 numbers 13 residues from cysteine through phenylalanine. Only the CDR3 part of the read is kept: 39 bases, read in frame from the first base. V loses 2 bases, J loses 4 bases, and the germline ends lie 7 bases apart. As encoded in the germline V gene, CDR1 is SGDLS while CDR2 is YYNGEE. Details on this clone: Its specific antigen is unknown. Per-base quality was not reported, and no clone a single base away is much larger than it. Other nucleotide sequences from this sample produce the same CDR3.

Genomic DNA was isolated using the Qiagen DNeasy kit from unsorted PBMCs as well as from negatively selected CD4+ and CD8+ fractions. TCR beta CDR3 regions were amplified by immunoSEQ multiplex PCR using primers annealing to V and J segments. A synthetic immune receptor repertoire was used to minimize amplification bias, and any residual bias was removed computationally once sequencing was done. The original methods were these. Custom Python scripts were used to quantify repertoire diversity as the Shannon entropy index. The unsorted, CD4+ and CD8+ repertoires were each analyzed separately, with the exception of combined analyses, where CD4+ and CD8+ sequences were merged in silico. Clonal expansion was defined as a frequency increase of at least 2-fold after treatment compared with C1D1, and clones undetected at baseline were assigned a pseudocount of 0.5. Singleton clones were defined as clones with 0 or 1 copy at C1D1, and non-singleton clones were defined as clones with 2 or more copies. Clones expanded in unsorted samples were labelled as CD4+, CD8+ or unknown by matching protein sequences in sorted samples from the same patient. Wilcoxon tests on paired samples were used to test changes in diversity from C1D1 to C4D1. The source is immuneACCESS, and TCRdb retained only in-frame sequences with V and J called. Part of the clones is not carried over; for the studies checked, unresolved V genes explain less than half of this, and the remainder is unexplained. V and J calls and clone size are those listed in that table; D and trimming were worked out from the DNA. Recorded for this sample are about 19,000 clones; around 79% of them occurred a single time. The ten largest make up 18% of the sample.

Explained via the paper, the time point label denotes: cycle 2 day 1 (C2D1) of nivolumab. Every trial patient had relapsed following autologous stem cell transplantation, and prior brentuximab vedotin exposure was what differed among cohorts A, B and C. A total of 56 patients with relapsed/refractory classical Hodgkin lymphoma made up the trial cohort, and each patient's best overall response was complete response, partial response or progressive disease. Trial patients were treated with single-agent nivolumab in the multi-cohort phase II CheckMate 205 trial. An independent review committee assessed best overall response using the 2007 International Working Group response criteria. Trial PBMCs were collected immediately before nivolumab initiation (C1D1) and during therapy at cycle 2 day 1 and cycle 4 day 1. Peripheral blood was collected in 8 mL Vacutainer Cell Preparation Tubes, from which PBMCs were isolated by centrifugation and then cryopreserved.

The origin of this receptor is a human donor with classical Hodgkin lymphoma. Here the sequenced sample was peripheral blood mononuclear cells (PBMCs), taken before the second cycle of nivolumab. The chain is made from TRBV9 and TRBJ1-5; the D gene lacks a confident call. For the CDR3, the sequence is CASSVGENQPQHF. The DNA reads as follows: TGTGCCAGCAGCGTTGGGGAAAATCAGCCCCAGCATTTT.